This T cell receptor beta chain was sequenced in a study of human T cells and chemical hapten exposure. About the study: For the roughly 26-week duration of the study, patients were given weekly doses of diphenylcyclopropenone on the scalp.

As for this clonotype: Its antigen is not identified.

MiXCR, run by TCRdb on the RACE reads, gives a single entry per CDR3 protein. This sample has under 200,000 distinct CDR3 sequences, with roughly 15% found just once. Time point given: patch test 1, 2 weeks after DPC sensitization. Specified treatment: therapeutic diphenylcyclopropenone sensitization with weekly scalp DPC. Blood sampling preceded each patch test application. Germline V gives CDR1 MGHRA, CDR2 YSYEKL. Trimming took 4 bases from V and 4 from J, leaving 20 bases between them. This CDR3 has 17 residues. General study points: The number of TCRs above 1 in 1000 frequency did not change after DPC sensitization.

The chain recombines TRBV4-1 with TRBJ1-5; D is undetermined. Here the sequenced sample was whole blood, taken in connection with sensitization to the hapten diphenylcyclopropenone (DPC). The receptor comes from a woman in her twenties or thirties with alopecia areata. Some clones in this sample may be carry-over from other donors' samples. The CDR3 DNA reads as TGCGCCAGCAGCCCCACCGCGTCAGGTGTGAGGAATCAGCCCCAGCATTTT. It specifies CASSPTASGVRNQPQHF.